A selection of T cell receptor beta chains follows, all from one sample in a study of T-cell reconstitution after alpha-beta-depleted transplantation in children. TCRdb analysed the PCR reads with MiXCR anew, one entry per CDR3 protein. Of some 220,000 distinct CDR3 sequences in the sample, about 9.2% were seen once. The sample in question was PBMCs from the stem cell graft donor, obtained from the stem cell graft. The receptors derive from a human donor who donated a stem cell graft to a child with acute lymphoblastic leukemia. The conserved cysteine and the conserved F or W are not part of the CDR3 here.

v_call,j_call,cdr3_aa
TRBV2,TRBJ2-5,ASSEAGNRGETQY
TRBV7-9,TRBJ2-7,ASSLIGRGFSYEQY
TRBV20-1,TRBJ1-1,SAPGRDTEAF
TRBV5-1,TRBJ1-4,ASSSGQHEKLF
TRBV5-4,TRBJ2-1,ASRGGGAPYNEQF
TRBV15,TRBJ1-2,ATSRGGAYLGGYT
TRBV18,TRBJ1-4,ASSPGRANEKLF
TRBV12-3/TRBV12-4,TRBJ2-7,ASSRVTYEQY
TRBV20-1,TRBJ2-5,SAGEVTGRVAQY
TRBV24-1,TRBJ2-1,ATSGSPNEQF
TRBV7-8,TRBJ1-4,ASSSMTGEKLF
TRBV12-3/TRBV12-4,TRBJ1-4,ASRGIGVHEKLF
TRBV5-1,TRBJ2-7,ASSFQGYEQY
TRBV5-1,TRBJ2-7,ASSIGTGTLEQY
TRBV15,TRBJ2-2,ATSMWFGVNTGELF
TRBV30,TRBJ1-2,AFPGDYGYT
TRBV6-5,TRBJ1-1,ASSYSSRGLASGTEAF
TRBV20-1,TRBJ2-1,SATPQGSSYNEQF
TRBV5-1,TRBJ2-5,ASSPAVSGPGETQY
TRBV27,TRBJ1-6,ASSLASSPLH
TRBV11-2,TRBJ2-7,ASSRAKGRGAQPYEQY
TRBV7-2,TRBJ2-2,ASSLDTGELF
TRBV12-3/TRBV12-4,TRBJ1-2,ASSSARGDYGYT
TRBV4-3,TRBJ2-3,ASSQEAREHTQY
TRBV5-1,TRBJ1-6,ASSLDRPYNSPLH
TRBV20-1,TRBJ2-1,SAVLTSGGANEQF
TRBV18,TRBJ1-3,ASSPKSALASGNTIY
TRBV7-6,TRBJ2-6,ASSQFRPSGANVLT
TRBV20-1,TRBJ2-2,SAMTTGTTGELF
TRBV21-1,TRBJ1-3,ASSKVGSTIY
TRBV20-1,TRBJ2-3,SATTKIGLAGTDTQY